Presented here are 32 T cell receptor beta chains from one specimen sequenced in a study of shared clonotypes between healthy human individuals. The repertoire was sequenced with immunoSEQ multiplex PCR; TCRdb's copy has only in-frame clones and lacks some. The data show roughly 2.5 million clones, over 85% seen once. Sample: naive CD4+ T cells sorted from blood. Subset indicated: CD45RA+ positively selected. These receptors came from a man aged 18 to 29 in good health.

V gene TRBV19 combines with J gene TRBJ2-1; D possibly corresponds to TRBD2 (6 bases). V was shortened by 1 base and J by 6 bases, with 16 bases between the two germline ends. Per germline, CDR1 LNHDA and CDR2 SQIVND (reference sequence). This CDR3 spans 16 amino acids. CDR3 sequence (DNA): TGTGCCAGTAGTATAGTGGGAACGGGAGCAGTCAATGAGCAGTTCTTC. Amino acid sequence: CASSIVGTGAVNEQFF. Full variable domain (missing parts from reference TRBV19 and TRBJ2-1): DGGITQSPKYLFRKEGQNVTLSCEQNLNHDAMYWYRQDPGQGLRLIYYSQIVNDFQKGDIAEGYSVSREKKESFPLTVTSAQKNPTAFYLCASSIVGTGAVNEQFFGPGTRLTVL.

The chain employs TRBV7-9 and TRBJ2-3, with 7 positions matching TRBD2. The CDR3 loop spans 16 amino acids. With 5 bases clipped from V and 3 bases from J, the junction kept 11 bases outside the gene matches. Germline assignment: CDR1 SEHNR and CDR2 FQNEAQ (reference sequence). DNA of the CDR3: TGTGCCAGCAGCCCTACACCTTGGGGGGGAACAGATACGCAGTATTTT. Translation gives CASSPTPWGGTDTQYF.

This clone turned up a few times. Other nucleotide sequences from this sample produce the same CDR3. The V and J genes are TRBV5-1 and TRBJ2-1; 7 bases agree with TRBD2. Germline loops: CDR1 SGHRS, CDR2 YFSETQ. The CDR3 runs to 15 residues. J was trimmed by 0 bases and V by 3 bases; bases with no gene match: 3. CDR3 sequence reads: CASSSGGSSYNEQFF. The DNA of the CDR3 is TGCGCCAGCAGCTCCGGGGGGAGCTCCTACAATGAGCAGTTCTTC.

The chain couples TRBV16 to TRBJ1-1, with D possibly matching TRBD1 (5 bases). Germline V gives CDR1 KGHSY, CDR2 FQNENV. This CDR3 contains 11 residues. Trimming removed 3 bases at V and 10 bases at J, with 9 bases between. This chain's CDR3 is CASSQGTRAFF. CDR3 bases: TGTGCCAGCAGCCAGGGGACGCGAGCTTTCTTT.

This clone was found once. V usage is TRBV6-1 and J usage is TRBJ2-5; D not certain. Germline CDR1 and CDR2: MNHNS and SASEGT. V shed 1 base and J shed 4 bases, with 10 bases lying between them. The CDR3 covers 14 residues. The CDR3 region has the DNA TGTGCCAGCAGTGAAGTGTACACTACAGAGACCCAGTACTTC. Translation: CASSEVYTTETQYF.

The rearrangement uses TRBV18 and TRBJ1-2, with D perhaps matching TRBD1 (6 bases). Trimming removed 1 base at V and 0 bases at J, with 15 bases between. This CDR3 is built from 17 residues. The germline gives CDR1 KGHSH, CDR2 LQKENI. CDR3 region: CASSPRDTFWANYGYTF. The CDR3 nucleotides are TGTGCCAGCTCACCACGGGACACTTTCTGGGCTAACTATGGCTACACCTTC. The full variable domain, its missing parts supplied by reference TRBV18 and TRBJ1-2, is NAGVMQNPRHLVRRRGQEARLRCSPMKGHSHVYWYRQLPEEGLKFMVYLQKENIIDESGMPKERFSAEFPKEGPSILRIQQVVRGDSAAYFCASSPRDTFWANYGYTFGSGTRLTVV.

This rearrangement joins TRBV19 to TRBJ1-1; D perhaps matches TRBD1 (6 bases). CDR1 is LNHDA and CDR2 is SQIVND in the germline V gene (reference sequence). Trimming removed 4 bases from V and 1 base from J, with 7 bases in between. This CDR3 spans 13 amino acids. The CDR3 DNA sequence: TGTGCCAGTAGTACAGGGGAGAACACTGAAGCTTTCTTT. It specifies CASSTGENTEAFF. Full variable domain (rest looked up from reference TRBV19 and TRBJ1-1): DGGITQSPKYLFRKEGQNVTLSCEQNLNHDAMYWYRQDPGQGLRLIYYSQIVNDFQKGDIAEGYSVSREKKESFPLTVTSAQKNPTAFYLCASSTGENTEAFFGQGTRLTVV.

CDR3 bases: TGCGCCAGCAACTCAAGGTCGGGGAGGGCAGATGAGCAGTTCTTC. Protein product: CASNSRSGRADEQFF. The gene calls are TRBV4-1 and TRBJ2-1, with 7 bases fitting TRBD2. With V trimmed by 7 bases and J by 8 bases, 14 bases remained unmatched. The germline CDR1 and CDR2 sequences are MGHRA and YSYEKL. This CDR3 is 15 amino acids long.

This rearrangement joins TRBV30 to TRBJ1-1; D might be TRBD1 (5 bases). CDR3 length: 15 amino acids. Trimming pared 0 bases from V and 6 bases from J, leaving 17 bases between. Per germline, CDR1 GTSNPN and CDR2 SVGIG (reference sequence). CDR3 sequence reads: CAWSVLGSRGSEAFF. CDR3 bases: TGTGCCTGGAGTGTACTGGGCAGCCGGGGGTCTGAAGCTTTCTTT.

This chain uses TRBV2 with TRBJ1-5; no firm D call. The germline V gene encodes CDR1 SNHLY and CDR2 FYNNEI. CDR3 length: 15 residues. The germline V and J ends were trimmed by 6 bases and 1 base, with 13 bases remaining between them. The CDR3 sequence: CASSYSTGSNQPQHF. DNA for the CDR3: TGTGCCAGCAGCTATTCCACTGGGAGCAATCAGCCCCAGCATTTT.

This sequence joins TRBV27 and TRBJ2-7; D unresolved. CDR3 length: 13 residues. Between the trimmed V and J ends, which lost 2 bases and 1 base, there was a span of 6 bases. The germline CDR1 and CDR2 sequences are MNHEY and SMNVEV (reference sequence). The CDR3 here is CASSLRESYEQYF. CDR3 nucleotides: TGTGCCAGCAGTTTAAGGGAATCCTACGAGCAGTACTTC.

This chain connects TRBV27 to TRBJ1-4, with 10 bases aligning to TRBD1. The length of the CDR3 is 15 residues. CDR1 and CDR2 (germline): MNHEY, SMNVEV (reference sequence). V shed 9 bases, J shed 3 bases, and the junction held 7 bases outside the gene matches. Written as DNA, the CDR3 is TGTGCCAGGACAGGGGGCTGGTTGTCTAATGAAAAACTGTTTTTT. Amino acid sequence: CARTGGWLSNEKLFF.

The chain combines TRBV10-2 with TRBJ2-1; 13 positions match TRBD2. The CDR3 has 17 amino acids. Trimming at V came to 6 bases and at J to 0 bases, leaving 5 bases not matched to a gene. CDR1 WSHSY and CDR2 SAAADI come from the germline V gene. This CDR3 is CASRELAGGFSYNEQFF. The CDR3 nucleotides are TGCGCCAGCAGGGAACTAGCGGGAGGGTTCTCCTACAATGAGCAGTTCTTC.

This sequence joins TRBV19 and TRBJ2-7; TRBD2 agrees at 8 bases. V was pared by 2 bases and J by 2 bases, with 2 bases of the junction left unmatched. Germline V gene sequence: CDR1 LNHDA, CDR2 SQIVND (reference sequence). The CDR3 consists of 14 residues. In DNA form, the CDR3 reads TGTGCCAGTAGTATAAGCGGGGGCACCTACGAGCAGTACTTC. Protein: CASSISGGTYEQYF.

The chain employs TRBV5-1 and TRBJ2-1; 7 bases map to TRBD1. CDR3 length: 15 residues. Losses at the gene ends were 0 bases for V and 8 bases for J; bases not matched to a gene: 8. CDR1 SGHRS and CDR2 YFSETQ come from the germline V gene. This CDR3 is CASSLAGGSFDEQFF. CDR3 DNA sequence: TGCGCCAGCAGCTTGGCAGGGGGTAGTTTCGATGAGCAGTTCTTC. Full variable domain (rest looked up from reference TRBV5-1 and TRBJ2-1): KAGVTQTPRYLIKTRGQQVTLSCSPISGHRSVSWYQQTPGQGLQFLFEYFSETQRNKGNFPGRFSGRQFSNSRSEMNVSTLELGDSALYLCASSLAGGSFDEQFFGPGTRLTVL.

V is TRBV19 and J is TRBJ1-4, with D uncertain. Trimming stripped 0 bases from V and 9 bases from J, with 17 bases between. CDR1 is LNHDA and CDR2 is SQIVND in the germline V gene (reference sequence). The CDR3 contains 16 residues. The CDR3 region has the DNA TGTGCCAGTAGTATAGAGATGGTCAGTATATCGAAAAAACTGTTTTTT. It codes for CASSIEMVSISKKLFF.

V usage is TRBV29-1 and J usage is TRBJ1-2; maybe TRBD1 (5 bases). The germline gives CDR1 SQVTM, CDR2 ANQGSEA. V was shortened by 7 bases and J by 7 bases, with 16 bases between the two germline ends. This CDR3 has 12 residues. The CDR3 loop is CSAAWQGVGYTF. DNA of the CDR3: TGCAGCGCCGCCTGGCAGGGAGTTGGCTACACCTTC.

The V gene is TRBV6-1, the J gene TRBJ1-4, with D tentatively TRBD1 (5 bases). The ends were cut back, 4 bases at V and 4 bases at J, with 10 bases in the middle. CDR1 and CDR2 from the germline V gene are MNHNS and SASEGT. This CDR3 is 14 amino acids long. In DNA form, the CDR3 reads TGTGCCAGCAGTGTAGGGGCGTATAATGAAAAACTGTTTTTT. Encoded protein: CASSVGAYNEKLFF.

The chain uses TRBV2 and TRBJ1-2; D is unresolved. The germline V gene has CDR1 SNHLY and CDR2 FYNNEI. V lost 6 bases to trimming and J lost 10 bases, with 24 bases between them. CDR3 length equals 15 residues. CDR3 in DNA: TGTGCCAGCAGAGCCGACCTGTCCAGGCCCGGCTCCTACACCTTC. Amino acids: CASRADLSRPGSYTF.

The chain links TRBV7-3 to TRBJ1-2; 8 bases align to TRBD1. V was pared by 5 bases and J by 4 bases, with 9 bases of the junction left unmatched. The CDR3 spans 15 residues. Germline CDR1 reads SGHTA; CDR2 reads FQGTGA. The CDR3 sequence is CASSGAGGFSYGYTF. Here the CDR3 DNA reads TGTGCCAGCAGCGGAGCAGGGGGCTTCTCCTATGGCTACACCTTC.

The CDR3 nucleotides are TGTGCCAGCAGTGTGCTCAGCTTATACGAGCAGTACTTC. This encodes CASSVLSLYEQYF. The chain has TRBV6-1 and TRBJ2-7; D is uncertain. V shed 4 bases and J shed 4 bases, with 11 bases lying between them. The CDR3 has 13 residues. From germline, CDR1 is MNHNS and CDR2 SASEGT.

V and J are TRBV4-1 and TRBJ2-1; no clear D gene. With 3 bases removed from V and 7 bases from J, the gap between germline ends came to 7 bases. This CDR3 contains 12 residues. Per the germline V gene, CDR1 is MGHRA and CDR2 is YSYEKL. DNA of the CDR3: TGCGCCAGCAGCCACTTTTTAAATGAGCAGTTCTTC. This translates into CASSHFLNEQFF.

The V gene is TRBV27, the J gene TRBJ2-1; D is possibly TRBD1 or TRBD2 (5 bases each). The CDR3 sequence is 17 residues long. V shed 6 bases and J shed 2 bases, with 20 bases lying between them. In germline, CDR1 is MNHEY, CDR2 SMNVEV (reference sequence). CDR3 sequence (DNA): TGTGCCAGCAGGGGATTCGATGGGGGAGAAGCCTACAATGAGCAGTTCTTC. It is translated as CASRGFDGGEAYNEQFF.

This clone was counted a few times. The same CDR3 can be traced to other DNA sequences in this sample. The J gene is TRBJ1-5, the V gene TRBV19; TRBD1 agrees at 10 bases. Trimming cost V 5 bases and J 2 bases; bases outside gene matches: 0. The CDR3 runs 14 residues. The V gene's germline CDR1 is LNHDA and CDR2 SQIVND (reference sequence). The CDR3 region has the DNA TGTGCCAGTAGTGGGACAGGGGGCAATCAGCCCCAGCATTTT. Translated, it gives CASSGTGGNQPQHF.

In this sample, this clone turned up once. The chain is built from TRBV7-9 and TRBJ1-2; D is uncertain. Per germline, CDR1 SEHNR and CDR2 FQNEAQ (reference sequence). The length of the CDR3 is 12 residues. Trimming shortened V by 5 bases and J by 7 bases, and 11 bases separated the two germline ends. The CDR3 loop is CASSPVSLGYTF. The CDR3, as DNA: TGTGCCAGCAGCCCCGTATCACTTGGCTACACCTTC.

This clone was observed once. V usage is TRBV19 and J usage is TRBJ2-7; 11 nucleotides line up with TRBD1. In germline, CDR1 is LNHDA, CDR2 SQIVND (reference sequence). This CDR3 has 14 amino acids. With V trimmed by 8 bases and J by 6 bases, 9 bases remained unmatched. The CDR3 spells CASSTPGQGGEQYF. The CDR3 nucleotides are TGTGCCAGTTCGACCCCGGGACAGGGGGGCGAGCAGTACTTC.

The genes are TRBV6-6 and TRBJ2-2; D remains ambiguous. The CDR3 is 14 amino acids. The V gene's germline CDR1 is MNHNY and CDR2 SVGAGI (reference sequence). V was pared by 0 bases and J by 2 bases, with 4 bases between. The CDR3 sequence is CASSYSINTGELFF. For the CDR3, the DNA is TGTGCCAGCAGTTACTCGATTAACACCGGGGAGCTGTTTTTT.

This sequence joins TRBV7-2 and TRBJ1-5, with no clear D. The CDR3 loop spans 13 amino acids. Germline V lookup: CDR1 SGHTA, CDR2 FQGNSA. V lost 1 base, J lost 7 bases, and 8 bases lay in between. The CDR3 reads CASSLGENQPQHF. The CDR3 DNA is TGTGCCAGCAGCTTAGGGGAGAACCAGCCCCAGCATTTT.

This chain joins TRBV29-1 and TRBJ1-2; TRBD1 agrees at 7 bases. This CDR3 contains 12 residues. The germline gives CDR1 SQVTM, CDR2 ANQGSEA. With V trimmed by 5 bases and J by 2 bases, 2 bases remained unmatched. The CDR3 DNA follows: TGCAGCGTTTGGGACAGAAACTATGGCTACACCTTC. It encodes CSVWDRNYGYTF.

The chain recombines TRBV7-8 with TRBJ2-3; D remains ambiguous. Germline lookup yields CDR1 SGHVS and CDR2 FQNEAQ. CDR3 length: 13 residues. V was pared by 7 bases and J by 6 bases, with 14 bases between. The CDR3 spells CASTLGYVDTQYF. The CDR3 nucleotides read TGTGCCAGCACCTTGGGATATGTGGATACGCAGTATTTT.

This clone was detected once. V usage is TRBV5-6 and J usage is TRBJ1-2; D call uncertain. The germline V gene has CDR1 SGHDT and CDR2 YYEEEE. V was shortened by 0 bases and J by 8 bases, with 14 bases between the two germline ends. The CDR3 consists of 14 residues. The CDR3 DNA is TGTGCCAGCAGCTTGGCTCCCGGCATCGAGGGCTACACCTTC. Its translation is CASSLAPGIEGYTF.

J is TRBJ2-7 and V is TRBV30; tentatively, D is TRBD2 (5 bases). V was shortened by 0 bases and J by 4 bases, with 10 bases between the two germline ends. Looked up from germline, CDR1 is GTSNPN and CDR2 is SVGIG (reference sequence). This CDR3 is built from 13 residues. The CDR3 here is CAWSVSSAYEQYF. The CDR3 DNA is TGTGCCTGGAGTGTAAGTAGCGCTTACGAGCAGTACTTC.